This entry features one T cell receptor beta chain sequence. Authors' analysis steps: Quantification of nucleated cells was approximated via reference gene primer amplification. TCRdb's table, derived via immunoSEQ multiplex PCR, lists solely in-frame clones and lacks some. Clonal size and the V and J genes are those of that table, whereas D and trimming came from the DNA. The profile shows some 300,000 clones, 88% of them singletons. This sample is part of a study of blood T cell repertoires in COVID-19. This sequence originates from a woman aged 55-70 years in a cohort exposed to, infected with or recovered from COVID-19 (not recorded which). Sample: PBMCs or T cells enriched from blood (not recorded which).

The CDR3 sequence is CATSDLKGSGNNEQFF. The CDR3 DNA sequence: TGTGCCACCAGTGATTTAAAAGGGTCGGGGAACAATGAGCAGTTCTTC. The V call is TRBV24-1, the J call TRBJ2-1; weak D call: TRBD2 (5 bases). Germline lookup yields CDR1 KGHDR and CDR2 SFDVKD. The CDR3 runs to 16 residues. V lost 1 base and J lost 5, with 14 bases in between.